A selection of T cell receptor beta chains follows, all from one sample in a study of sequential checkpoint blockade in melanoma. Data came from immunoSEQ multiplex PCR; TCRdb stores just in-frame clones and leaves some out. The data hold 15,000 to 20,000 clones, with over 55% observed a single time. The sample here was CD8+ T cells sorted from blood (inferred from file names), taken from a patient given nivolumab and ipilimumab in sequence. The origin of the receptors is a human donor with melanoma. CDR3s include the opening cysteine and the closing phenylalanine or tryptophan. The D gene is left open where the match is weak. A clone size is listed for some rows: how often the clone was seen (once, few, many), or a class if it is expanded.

CASSFRDILYGYTF,TGTGCCAGCAGCTTCCGGGACATACTATATGGCTACACCTTC,.,.,TRBV7-8,TRBJ1-2
CASSQEGSNQPPHF,TGTGCCAGCAGCCAAGAGGGTAGCAATCAGCCCCCGCATTTT,.,once,TRBV4-2,TRBJ1-5
CASSDSSEMNTEAFF,TGTGCCAGCAGTGACTCTTCAGAAATGAACACTGAAGCTTTCTTT,.,medium-sized,TRBV6-4,TRBJ1-1
CASNPTGGNYGYTF,TGTGCCAGCAACCCTACAGGGGGCAACTATGGCTACACCTTC,TRBD1,.,TRBV6-5,TRBJ1-2
CASSGRPGQDYYGYTF,TGTGCCAGCAGCGGGCGCCCCGGACAGGACTACTATGGCTACACCTTC,TRBD1,.,TRBV9,TRBJ1-2
CASSDGGQGTEAFF,TGTGCCAGCAGTGACGGAGGACAGGGCACTGAAGCTTTCTTT,TRBD1,.,TRBV6-4,TRBJ1-1
CATSSRWSEPEQFF,TGTGCCACCAGCTCCCGTTGGTCAGAACCTGAGCAGTTCTTC,.,few,TRBV15,TRBJ2-1
CASTGMKAEAFF,TGTGCCAGTACAGGGATGAAGGCTGAAGCTTTCTTT,.,few,TRBV19,TRBJ1-1
CASSQDTRNSPLHF,TGCGCCAGCAGCCAAGATACGCGGAATTCACCCCTCCACTTT,.,.,TRBV4-1,TRBJ1-6
CASSQQGALSYEQYF,TGTGCCAGTAGTCAACAGGGGGCATTATCCTACGAGCAGTACTTC,TRBD1,.,TRBV28,TRBJ2-7
CASSTTRTARTASEQYF,TGTGCCAGCAGTACCACGCGGACAGCTCGAACGGCCTCCGAGCAGTACTTC,.,.,TRBV27,TRBJ2-7
CASSSRSRGEKLFF,TGCGCCAGCAGCTCCCGGTCAAGGGGTGAAAAACTGTTTTTT,.,.,TRBV5-1,TRBJ1-4
CASGPATGQGLAANYGYTF,TGTGCTAGTGGTCCGGCTACGGGACAGGGATTGGCGGCTAACTATGGCTACACCTTC,TRBD1,few,TRBV12-5,TRBJ1-2
CSTTGQHPYEQYF,TGCAGCACTACGGGACAACACCCCTACGAGCAGTACTTC,.,.,TRBV29-1,TRBJ2-7
CASSYGQSTYGYTF,TGTGCCAGCAGTTACGGACAGTCGACGTATGGCTACACCTTC,.,.,TRBV6-6,TRBJ1-2
CASSLPRDSGNTIYF,TGTGCCAGCAGCTTACCCAGGGACTCTGGAAACACCATATATTTT,.,.,TRBV7-9,TRBJ1-3
CASSWGLAGIEQYF,TGTGCCAGCAGCTGGGGACTAGCGGGAATCGAGCAGTACTTC,TRBD2,.,TRBV13,TRBJ2-7
CASSEDRGSEQYF,TGCGCCAGCAGTGAGGACAGGGGTTCCGAGCAGTACTTC,TRBD1,.,TRBV10-2,TRBJ2-7
CASSMAGLTSGANVLTF,TGTGCCAGTAGTATGGCCGGACTGACCTCTGGGGCCAACGTCCTGACTTTC,.,.,TRBV19,TRBJ2-6
CASRSRDRVRTEAFF,TGTGCCAGCAGAAGCCGGGACAGGGTACGCACTGAAGCTTTCTTT,TRBD1,.,TRBV27,TRBJ1-1
CASSPGLAFYEQYF,TGTGCCAGCAGCCCCGGACTAGCCTTCTACGAGCAGTACTTC,TRBD2,few,TRBV6-1,TRBJ2-7
CASSERERGEQYF,TGTGCCAGCAGTGAACGGGAGAGGGGCGAGCAGTACTTC,.,.,TRBV2,TRBJ2-7
CASSGGTDPEKLFF,TGTGCCAGCAGTGGCGGGACGGACCCTGAAAAACTGTTTTTT,.,.,TRBV9,TRBJ1-4
CASSDRQGRRGYGYTF,TGTGCCAGCAGTGACCGACAGGGTAGGAGGGGTTATGGCTACACCTTC,TRBD1,once,TRBV27,TRBJ1-2
CASKGGGYGYTF,TGTGCCAGCAAGGGGGGGGGCTATGGCTACACCTTC,.,.,TRBV9,TRBJ1-2
CASSTTRDSHSYEQYF,TGTGCCAGCAGTACCACCCGGGACAGTCATTCCTACGAGCAGTACTTC,TRBD1,.,TRBV28,TRBJ2-7
CASSLVTGGPRDEQFF,TGTGCCAGCAGCTTAGTCACGGGAGGGCCTAGAGATGAGCAGTTCTTC,TRBD2,.,TRBV7-6,TRBJ2-1
CASSIGDTTYEQYF,TGTGCCAGTAGTATCGGGGACACCACCTACGAGCAGTACTTC,.,few,TRBV19,TRBJ2-7
CASSIEAGGSYEQYF,TGTGCCAGTAGTATCGAGGCAGGGGGATCCTACGAGCAGTACTTC,TRBD1,.,TRBV19,TRBJ2-7
CASRHQGVNQPQHF,TGTGCCAGCAGACATCAAGGAGTAAATCAGCCCCAGCATTTT,.,.,TRBV27,TRBJ1-5
CASSQDPQVIYGYTF,TGCGCCAGCAGCCAAGACCCGCAGGTAATCTATGGCTACACCTTC,.,.,TRBV4-1,TRBJ1-2
CASSFRPTYEQYF,TGTGCCAGCAGCTTCAGGCCGACCTACGAGCAGTACTTC,.,.,TRBV5-5,TRBJ2-7
CASSMRTISNQPQHF,TGCGCTAGCAGTATGAGGACAATTAGCAATCAGCCCCAGCATTTT,.,.,TRBV4-1,TRBJ1-5
CASSLGQGVTEAFF,TGTGCCAGCAGCTTGGGGCAGGGCGTCACTGAAGCTTTCTTT,.,.,TRBV5-4,TRBJ1-1
CASSDDGLPGANVLTF,TGTGCCAGCAGTGACGACGGGTTACCTGGGGCCAACGTCCTGACTTTC,.,.,TRBV28,TRBJ2-6
CASSLRTPRSYEQYF,TGTGCCAGCAGCTTGAGGACTCCCCGCTCCTACGAGCAGTACTTC,.,few,TRBV2,TRBJ2-7
CASSHGLAGRYEQYF,TGTGCCAGCAGCCACGGACTAGCGGGACGCTACGAGCAGTACTTC,TRBD2,.,TRBV7-9,TRBJ2-7
CAITHEGDRGIANYGYTF,TGTGCCATCACTCACGAAGGGGACAGGGGCATAGCTAACTACGGCTACACCTTC,TRBD1,.,TRBV10-3,TRBJ1-2
CASSEILTAWDNQPQHF,TGTGCCAGCAGTGAAATTTTGACAGCATGGGACAATCAGCCCCAGCATTTT,.,.,TRBV2,TRBJ1-5
CASSPSSGISSYEQYF,TGTGCCAGCAGCCCGTCCTCGGGGATAAGCTCCTACGAGCAGTACTTC,.,.,TRBV9,TRBJ2-7
CASSFSLHSPSSYEQYF,TGTGCCAGCAGCTTTTCCCTCCACAGCCCCAGCTCCTACGAGCAGTACTTC,.,.,TRBV7-8,TRBJ2-7